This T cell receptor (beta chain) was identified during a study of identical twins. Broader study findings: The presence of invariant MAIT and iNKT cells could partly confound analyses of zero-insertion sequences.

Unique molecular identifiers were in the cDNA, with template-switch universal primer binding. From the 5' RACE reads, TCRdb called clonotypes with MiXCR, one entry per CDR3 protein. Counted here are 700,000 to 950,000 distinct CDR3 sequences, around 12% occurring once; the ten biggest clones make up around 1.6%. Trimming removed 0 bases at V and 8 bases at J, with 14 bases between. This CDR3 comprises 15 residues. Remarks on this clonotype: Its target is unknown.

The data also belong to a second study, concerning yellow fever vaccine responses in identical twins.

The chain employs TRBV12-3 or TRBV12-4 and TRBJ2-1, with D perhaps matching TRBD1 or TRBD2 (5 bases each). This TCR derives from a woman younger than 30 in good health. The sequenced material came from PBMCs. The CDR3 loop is CASSLAGTISDEQFF. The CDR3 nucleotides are TGTGCCAGCAGTTTAGCGGGGACCATAAGCGATGAGCAGTTCTTC.